The 18 T cell receptor beta chains listed next were all sequenced from one sample in a study of T cells in localized non-small cell lung cancer (dated by TCRdb to 2020 to 2021). To prepare the library, the immunoSEQ multiplex PCR assay was applied. In TCRdb, the immuneACCESS table is reduced to in-frame sequences with V and J assigned. These tables do not hold every clone; where another copy was compared, an unresolved V gene accounts for under half, and the others remain unexplained. This sample gives around 91,000 clones in total; about nine tenths of them show up just once. In total, the top ten clones hold 15% of the sample. Sequences were derived from peripheral blood, sampled before any cancer treatment. The source of these receptors is a man aged 40-75 years with stage I squamous cell lung carcinoma.

The CDR3 region has the DNA TGCGCCAGCAGCTTGAAGGACGGCAACACTGAAGCTTTCTTT. As protein: CASSLKDGNTEAFF. The chain couples TRBV5-1 to TRBJ1-1, with D unclear. Germline V gene data show CDR1 as SGHRS and CDR2 as YFSETQ. V was shortened by 1 base and J by 2 bases, with 9 bases between the two germline ends. The length of the CDR3 is 14 residues.

The chain uses TRBV15 and TRBJ2-7; 9 nucleotides match TRBD1. J was trimmed by 2 bases and V by 5 bases; bases with no gene match: 4. CDR1 is LNHNV, CDR2 YYDKDF, per germline (reference sequence). This CDR3 region has 14 residues. CDR3 loop: CATSLRQGAYEQYF. CDR3 DNA sequence: TGTGCCACCAGCCTTCGACAGGGGGCCTACGAGCAGTACTTC.

As to this clone: Its ends do not fully match the called genes, so a read error is possible. The genes are TRBV7-2 and TRBJ2-4, with 9 bases fitting TRBD1. The germline V gene has CDR1 SGHTA and CDR2 FQGNSA. This CDR3 is built from 14 residues. Written as DNA, the CDR3 is TGTGCCAGCAGCCAGGGACAGGGTAGTGGGAGTCGGCACTTC. Residues: CASSQGQGSGSRHF.

This chain uses TRBV5-1 with TRBJ2-3; D not resolved. The CDR3 contains 14 residues. Germline V CDR1 and CDR2: SGHRS, YFSETQ. Trimming pared 2 bases from V and 4 bases from J, leaving 11 bases between. CDR3 amino acids: CASSFPGTADTQYF. For the CDR3, the DNA is TGCGCCAGCAGCTTCCCAGGCACCGCAGATACGCAGTATTTT.

The V call is TRBV19, the J call TRBJ1-2; TRBD1 might be the D (5 bases). The CDR3 extends over 15 amino acids. Per the germline V gene, CDR1 is LNHDA and CDR2 is SQIVND (reference sequence). V was trimmed by 3 bases and J by 4 bases, leaving 15 bases between them. This CDR3 is CASSIERGASYGYTF. CDR3 sequence (DNA): TGTGCCAGTAGTATCGAGCGGGGCGCGTCCTATGGCTACACCTTC.

This chain links TRBV28 with TRBJ1-6, with D unresolved. V was clipped by 7 bases and J by 10 bases, with 20 bases between them. The germline V gene encodes CDR1 MDHEN and CDR2 SYDVKM. CDR3 length equals 15 residues. CDR3: CASTAFGRFVSPLHF. CDR3 bases: TGTGCCAGCACCGCATTTGGCAGGTTTGTCTCACCCCTCCACTTT.

The chain couples TRBV7-8 to TRBJ1-5; TRBD1 might be the D (6 bases). Germline V gene sequence: CDR1 SGHVS, CDR2 FQNEAQ. The V and J ends lost 5 bases and 7 bases respectively, with 12 bases between them. The CDR3 extends over 13 amino acids. This CDR3 reads CASSLQGSQPQHF. CDR3 DNA: TGTGCCAGCAGCCTACAGGGTTCCCAGCCCCAGCATTTT.

This chain uses TRBV19 with TRBJ1-4; 11 nucleotides match TRBD1. The J segment lost 7 bases and the V segment lost 4 bases, leaving 5 bases of the junction unmatched. Germline lookup yields CDR1 LNHDA and CDR2 SQIVND (reference sequence). The CDR3 has 15 residues. CDR3 nucleotides: TGTGCCAGTAGTACCGGACAGGGGGCGCCTGAAAAACTGTTTTTT. It encodes CASSTGQGAPEKLFF.

The chain links TRBV4-1 to TRBJ1-1; 8 bases match TRBD1. CDR1 is MGHRA, CDR2 YSYEKL, per germline. Germline trimming cut 3 bases from V and 5 bases from J; bases unmatched to any gene: 5. The CDR3 extends over 14 amino acids. The CDR3 sequence: CASSHGQGGTEAFF. The CDR3 nucleotides read TGCGCCAGCAGCCACGGACAGGGAGGAACTGAAGCTTTCTTT.

V and J are TRBV7-9 and TRBJ1-1, with 7 bases lining up with TRBD1. The CDR3 covers 14 residues. V dropped 3 bases and J dropped 7; count of bases not matched to a gene: 8. The germline V gene encodes CDR1 SEHNR and CDR2 FQNEAQ (reference sequence). CDR3 in amino acids: CASSFLGGAGEAFF. As DNA, the CDR3 is TGTGCCAGCAGCTTTCTAGGGGGCGCCGGTGAAGCTTTCTTT.

V and J are TRBV4-1 and TRBJ2-2; a possible D gene is TRBD2 (6 bases). Between the trimmed V and J ends, which lost 4 bases and 6 bases, there was a span of 12 bases. Germline-derived CDR1 and CDR2 are MGHRA and YSYEKL. This CDR3 is 14 amino acids long. The CDR3 DNA sequence: TGCGCCAGCAGCCCCAGGTCGGGGGCCGGGGAGCTGTTTTTT. Protein product: CASSPRSGAGELFF.

The chain recombines TRBV2 with TRBJ2-2; no clear D gene. CDR3 length: 14 residues. V was shortened by 2 bases and J by 4 bases, with 8 bases between the two germline ends. Germline lookup yields CDR1 SNHLY and CDR2 FYNNEI. The CDR3 region has the DNA TGTGCCAGCAGTGAACTCCAGTTCACCGGGGAGCTGTTTTTT. Its translation: CASSELQFTGELFF. Combining the CDR3 with reference TRBV2 and TRBJ2-2 gives the whole variable domain EPEVTQTPSHQVTQMGQEVILRCVPISNHLYFYWYRQILGQKVEFLVSFYNNEISEKSEIFDDQFSVERPDGSNFTLKIRSTKLEDSAMYFCASSELQFTGELFFGEGSRLTVL.

The CDR3 coding sequence is TGTGCCAGCAGCTACTCACCGGGACTGCTCACAGATACGCAGTATTTT. Its protein is CASSYSPGLLTDTQYF. The chain links TRBV7-9 to TRBJ2-3; D perhaps matches TRBD2 (6 bases). In germline, CDR1 is SEHNR, CDR2 FQNEAQ (reference sequence). Trimming stripped 4 bases from V and 2 bases from J, with 16 bases between. The length of the CDR3 is 16 residues. Full variable domain (missing parts from reference TRBV7-9 and TRBJ2-3): DTGVSQNPRHKITKRGQNVTFRCDPISEHNRLYWYRQTLGQGPEFLTYFQNEAQLEKSRLLSDRFSAERPKGSFSTLEIQRTEQGDSAMYLCASSYSPGLLTDTQYFGPGTRLTVL.

The V gene is TRBV7-9, the J gene TRBJ2-7; D remains unclear. This CDR3 has 16 residues. V lost 5 bases and J lost 5, with 22 bases in between. CDR1 is SEHNR and CDR2 is FQNEAQ in the germline V gene (reference sequence). CDR3 sequence: CASSREWTRTKHEQYF. The CDR3 coding sequence is TGTGCCAGCAGCCGCGAATGGACGCGGACCAAGCACGAGCAGTACTTC.

The chain combines TRBV5-4 with TRBJ2-1; possibly TRBD2 for D (5 bases). Germline CDR1 and CDR2: SGHNT and YYREEE (reference sequence). The CDR3 consists of 13 residues. Trimming took off 3 bases at V and 15 bases at J, with 19 bases between the two ends. In DNA form, the CDR3 reads TGTGCCAGCAGCTCATCCGGACTCCCGGTGCGGTTCTTC. As protein: CASSSSGLPVRFF.

The V call is TRBV7-9, the J call TRBJ2-7; TRBD1 agrees at 8 bases. The CDR3 sequence is 15 residues long. Germline CDR1 reads SEHNR; CDR2 reads FQNEAQ (reference sequence). Unmatched junction bases numbered 6, after V lost 5 bases and J lost 0 bases. CDR3 DNA sequence: TGTGCCAGCAGCCAGACAGGGGCACCCTCCTACGAGCAGTACTTC. Residues: CASSQTGAPSYEQYF. The variable domain in full, completed from reference TRBV7-9 and TRBJ2-7, reads DTGVSQNPRHKITKRGQNVTFRCDPISEHNRLYWYRQTLGQGPEFLTYFQNEAQLEKSRLLSDRFSAERPKGSFSTLEIQRTEQGDSAMYLCASSQTGAPSYEQYFGPGTRLTVT.

Here the CDR3 reads CASSLAGLSPLHF. The CDR3 DNA sequence: TGCGCCAGCAGCTTGGCGGGTCTTTCACCCCTCCACTTT. J is TRBJ1-6 and V is TRBV5-1; D gene ambiguous. This CDR3 contains 13 residues. Germline V gives CDR1 SGHRS, CDR2 YFSETQ. The V end lost 0 bases, the J end lost 9 bases, and 7 bases lay between the germline ends.

V gene TRBV6-1 combines with J gene TRBJ1-3; D remains ambiguous. V dropped 2 bases and J dropped 2 bases, with 4 bases sitting between them. CDR3 length: 13 amino acids. Germline CDR1 reads MNHNS; CDR2 reads SASEGT. CDR3 DNA: TGTGCCAGCAGTGAAAGGGCTGGAAACACCATATATTTT. Translated, it gives CASSERAGNTIYF.